The sample holds many counts of the clone carrying this T cell receptor (beta chain). Its antigen is as yet unknown. This entry belongs to a study of regulatory T cells in long-lasting Graves disease. Across the study: Recently diagnosed Graves' patients had received antithyroid drugs for under 3 months.

Germline V gives CDR1 DFQATT, CDR2 SNEGSKA (reference sequence). V was trimmed by 1 base and J by 0 bases, leaving 5 bases between them. CDR3 length equals 13 residues. Study outcomes and limitations: Persistent patients shared more public clonotypes (around 2,500) than newly diagnosed patients (roughly 960).

TCR beta libraries were built with iRepertoire HTBI primers and Arm-PCR of CDR3 regions. TCRdb called the multiplex PCR reads again in MiXCR, with one record for every CDR3 protein. The sample has about 470,000 distinct CDR3 sequences; more than 12% are singletons. Time point indicated: newly diagnosed GD, antithyroid drugs for less than 3 months. Generation of the TCR library employed RNA extracted from PBMCs. These sequences were also reported in another study, on T cells in Graves' hyperthyroidism and ophthalmopathy.

The chain uses TRBV20-1 and TRBJ2-3; D call uncertain. Sequenced material: peripheral blood mononuclear cells (PBMCs), taken at new diagnosis, from a patient treated with antithyroid drugs. This clonotype originated in a woman aged 30 to 39 with Graves disease. DNA of the CDR3: TGCAGTGCTAGAGTTATTAGCACAGATACGCAGTATTTT. As protein: CSARVISTDTQYF.